This TCR beta chain was documented in a study of metastatic and nonmetastatic thyroid tumors. The overall study: Samples came from malignant and benign thyroid patients, and repertoires were compared across blood and tumor or nodule tissue.

No treatment had been given to any patient before thyroid surgery. Original analysis: The study took CDR3 differences across clinicopathological groups and made a distant-metastasis classifier for papillary thyroid cancer from them. TCRdb redid the clone calls on the PCR reads using MiXCR. TCRdb's processing, not the authors', yielded these V and J calls. The data contain 45,000 to 50,000 clones, around 20% of them seen just once; the ten biggest clones take up 3.8%. Study observations and caveats: Significantly higher TCR beta diversity was reportedly seen in malignant thyroid tumors than benign nodules, in blood and tumor.

This CDR3 is built from 15 residues. V was clipped by 6 bases and J by 8 bases, with 20 bases between them. In its sample, this clone was seen many times. Its matching antigen is unknown. This sequence originates from a male donor with papillary thyroid cancer or a benign thyroid nodule (not recorded which). Some clones in this sample may be carry-over from other donors' samples. The sequenced material came from blood. The chain links TRBV12-3 or TRBV12-4 to TRBJ2-1; tentative D call: TRBD2 (6 bases). For the CDR3, the DNA is TGTGCCAGCAGCCCTCTTGGTGGCGGGACCGATGAGCAGTTCTTC. Amino acids: CASSPLGGGTDEQFF.